The 9 T cell receptor beta chains below come from one sample, sequenced in a study of blood T cell repertoires in COVID-19. TCRdb keeps only in-frame clones here, not all; method: immunoSEQ multiplex PCR. The sample records approximately 200,000 clones, 70% to 85% being singletons. The source material was peripheral blood. All receptors derive from a human donor with acute or convalescent COVID-19. The donor label of this sample is uncertain.

The chain is built from TRBV19 and TRBJ2-2, with TRBD2 matching over 8 bases. From germline, CDR1 is LNHDA and CDR2 SQIVND (reference sequence). J gave up 4 bases and V 4 bases, and 5 bases lay outside the gene matches. The CDR3 covers 15 residues. CDR3 amino acids: CASSRAGVVTGELFF. CDR3 nucleotide sequence: TGTGCCAGTAGTAGAGCGGGAGTGGTCACCGGGGAGCTGTTTTTT.

The chain is built from TRBV7-2 and TRBJ1-3; 9 bases agree with TRBD1. V dropped 0 bases and J dropped 2; count of bases not matched to a gene: 5. Germline CDR1 is SGHTA and CDR2 is FQGNSA. This CDR3 is built from 17 residues. CDR3 in amino acids: CASSLAGTGNAGNTIYF. The CDR3 DNA is TGTGCCAGCAGCTTAGCCGGGACAGGGAACGCTGGAAACACCATATATTTT. Filled out from reference TRBV7-2 and TRBJ1-3, the complete variable domain reads GAGVSQSPSNKVTEKGKDVELRCDPISGHTALYWYRQSLGQGLEFLIYFQGNSAPDKSGLPSDRFSAERTGGSVSTLTIQRTQQEDSAVYLCASSLAGTGNAGNTIYFGEGSWLTVV.

This sequence joins TRBV5-1 and TRBJ2-3, with a weak D call TRBD1 (7 bases). Looked up from germline, CDR1 is SGHRS and CDR2 is YFSETQ. With 2 bases removed from V and 0 bases from J, the gap between germline ends came to 10 bases. CDR3 length equals 15 residues. CDR3 DNA sequence: TGCGCCAGCAGCTTCCAGGGGGGAAGCACAGATACGCAGTATTTT. It yields the protein CASSFQGGSTDTQYF.

This rearrangement joins TRBV2 to TRBJ2-1; the match to TRBD1 covers 7 bases. The germline CDR1 and CDR2 sequences are SNHLY and FYNNEI. J lost 0 bases, V lost 2 bases, and 1 base had no gene match. The CDR3 runs to 15 residues. This CDR3 is CASSERQGSYNEQFF. The CDR3 nucleotides read TGTGCCAGCAGTGAAAGACAGGGCTCCTACAATGAGCAGTTCTTC.

The gene calls are TRBV27 and TRBJ1-2; TRBD1 agrees at 7 bases. The germline gives CDR1 MNHEY, CDR2 SMNVEV (reference sequence). The CDR3 length is 11 residues. Trimming took 5 bases from V and 8 from J; bases not matched to a gene: 2. The CDR3 DNA reads as TGTGCCAGCAGTAGGGGGCAGGGCTACACCTTC. Amino acids: CASSRGQGYTF.

V usage is TRBV28 and J usage is TRBJ2-7, with TRBD1 matching 9 bases. Germline V gives CDR1 MDHEN, CDR2 SYDVKM. The CDR3 covers 15 residues. With 5 bases clipped from V and 1 base from J, the junction kept 6 bases outside the gene matches. The CDR3 region has the DNA TGTGCCAGCAGTGCCTACAGGGGGCAATCCTACGAGCAGTACTTC. Translation gives CASSAYRGQSYEQYF.

CDR3 residues: CASSPQRETVRGQYF. The CDR3 DNA reads as TGTGCCAGCAGCCCACAGCGGGAGACCGTTCGGGGGCAGTACTTC. The rearrangement links TRBV3-1 (or the pseudogene TRBV3-2) to TRBJ2-7; 8 bases are shared with TRBD2. Germline assignment: CDR1 LGHDT and CDR2 YNNKEL (reference sequence). This CDR3 spans 15 amino acids. The J segment lost 9 bases and the V segment lost 4 bases, leaving 14 bases of the junction unmatched.

This clone is a singleton in its sample. The V and J genes are TRBV5-6 and TRBJ2-1; possible D gene TRBD2, 6 bases. Between the trimmed V and J ends, which lost 2 bases and 3 bases, there was a span of 12 bases. This CDR3 is built from 15 residues. Germline values: CDR1 SGHDT, CDR2 YYEEEE. This chain's CDR3 is CASSLGGDLYNEQFF. DNA for the CDR3: TGTGCCAGCAGCTTAGGCGGGGACCTCTACAATGAGCAGTTCTTC.

CDR3 sequence: CASSKGQGTGYEQYF. The CDR3 DNA is TGTGCCAGCAGCAAAGGACAGGGAACCGGCTACGAGCAGTACTTC. The rearrangement uses TRBV11-2 and TRBJ2-7, with 8 bases fitting TRBD1. CDR3 length: 15 amino acids. Germline assignment: CDR1 SGHAT and CDR2 FQNNGV. The junction had 9 bases not matched to a gene; V was cut back by 5 bases and J by 3 bases.